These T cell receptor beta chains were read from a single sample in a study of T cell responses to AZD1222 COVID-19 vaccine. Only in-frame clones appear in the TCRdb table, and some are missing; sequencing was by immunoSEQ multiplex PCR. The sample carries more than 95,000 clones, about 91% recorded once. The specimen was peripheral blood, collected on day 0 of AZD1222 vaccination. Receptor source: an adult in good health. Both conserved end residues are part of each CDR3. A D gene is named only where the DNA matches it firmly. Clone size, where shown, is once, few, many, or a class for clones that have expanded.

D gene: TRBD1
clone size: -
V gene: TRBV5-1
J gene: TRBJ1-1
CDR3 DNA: TGCGCCAGCAGCTTAGGACAGGGGAATGAAGCTTTCTTT
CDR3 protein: CASSLGQGNEAFF

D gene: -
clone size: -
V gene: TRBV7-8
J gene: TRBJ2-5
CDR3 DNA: TGTGCCAGCAGCTATCAAGAGACCCAGTACTTC
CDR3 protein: CASSYQETQYF

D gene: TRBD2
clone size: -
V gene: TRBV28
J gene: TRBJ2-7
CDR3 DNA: TGTGCCAGCAGTTTACCTAGCGGACCACCGAAGGGGCAGTACTTC
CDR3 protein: CASSLPSGPPKGQYF

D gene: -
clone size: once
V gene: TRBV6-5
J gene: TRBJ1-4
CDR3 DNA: TGTGCCAGCAGTTACGACGAAAAACTGTTTTTT
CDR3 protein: CASSYDEKLFF

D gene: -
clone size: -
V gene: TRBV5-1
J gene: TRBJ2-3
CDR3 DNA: TGCGCCAGCAGCTTGTGGGGGTCCGCAGATACGCAGTATTTT
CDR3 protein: CASSLWGSADTQYF

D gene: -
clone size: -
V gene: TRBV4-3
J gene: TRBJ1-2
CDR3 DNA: TGCGCCAGCAGCCAAGATCTTCGGCAGTTCAACTATGGCTACACCTTC
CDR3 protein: CASSQDLRQFNYGYTF

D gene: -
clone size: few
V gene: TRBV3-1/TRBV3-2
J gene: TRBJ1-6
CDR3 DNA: TGTGCCAGCAGCCAAGATCGCAGGGGTTTAACTTCACCCCTCCACTTT
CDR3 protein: CASSQDRRGLTSPLHF

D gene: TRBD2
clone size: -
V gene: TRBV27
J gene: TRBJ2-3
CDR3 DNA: TGTGCCAGCAGTCCCGCCCGGACTAGCGGGGCAAGCACAGATACGCAGTATTTT
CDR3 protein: CASSPARTSGASTDTQYF

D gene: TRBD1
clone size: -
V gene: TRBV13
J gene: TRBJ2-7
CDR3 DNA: TGTGCCAGCAGCTTAGGGGGGTGGACAGGCCGGCTAAACTACGAGCAGTACTTC
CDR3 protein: CASSLGGWTGRLNYEQYF

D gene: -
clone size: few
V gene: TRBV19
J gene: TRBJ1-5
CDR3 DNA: TGTGCCAGTGAGAGGGGGTGGGCGAGCAATCAGCCCCAGCATTTT
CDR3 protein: CASERGWASNQPQHF

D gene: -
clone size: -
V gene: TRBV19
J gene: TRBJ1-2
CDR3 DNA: TGTGCCAGTAGACCCGACAGCACCAACTATGGCTACACCTTC
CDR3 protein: CASRPDSTNYGYTF

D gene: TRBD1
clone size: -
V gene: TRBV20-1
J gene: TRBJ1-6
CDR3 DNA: TGCAGTGCTAGTCGGGGACAGGGGAATTCACCCCTCCACTTT
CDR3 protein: CSASRGQGNSPLHF

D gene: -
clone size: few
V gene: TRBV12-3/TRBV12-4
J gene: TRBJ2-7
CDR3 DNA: TGTGCCAGCAGTTTACGGACACCCTACGAGCAGTACTTC
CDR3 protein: CASSLRTPYEQYF

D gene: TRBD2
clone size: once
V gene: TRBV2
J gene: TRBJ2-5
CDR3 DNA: TGTGCCAGCAGTGAATGGCTAGCGGGCCTCCAGTACTTC
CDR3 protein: CASSEWLAGLQYF

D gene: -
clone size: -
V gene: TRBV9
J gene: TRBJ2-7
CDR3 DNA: TGTGCCAGCAGCGTAGGGGACGACTCCTACGAGCAGTACTTC
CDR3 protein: CASSVGDDSYEQYF

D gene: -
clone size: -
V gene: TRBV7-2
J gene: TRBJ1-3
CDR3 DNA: TGTGCCAGCAGCCAGGCTGGCCCGAACACCATATATTTT
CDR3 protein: CASSQAGPNTIYF

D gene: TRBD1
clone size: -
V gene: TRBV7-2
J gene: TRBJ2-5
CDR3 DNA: TGTGCCAGCAGCTTAGCACAGGGGGAACGGGAGACCCAGTACTTC
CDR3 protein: CASSLAQGERETQYF

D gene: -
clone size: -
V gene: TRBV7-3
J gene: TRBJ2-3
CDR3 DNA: TGTGCCAGCAGCTTATCCAGTCAGCCCTCAGATACGCAGTATTTT
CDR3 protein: CASSLSSQPSDTQYF

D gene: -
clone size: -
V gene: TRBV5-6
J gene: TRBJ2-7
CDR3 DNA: TGTGCCAGCAGCTTGGGGGCGTCTGACGAGCAGTACTTC
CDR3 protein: CASSLGASDEQYF

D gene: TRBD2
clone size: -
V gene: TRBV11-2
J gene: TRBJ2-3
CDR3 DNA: TGTGCCAGCAGCCTATCTAGCGGGAGATCAGATACGCAGTATTTT
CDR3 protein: CASSLSSGRSDTQYF

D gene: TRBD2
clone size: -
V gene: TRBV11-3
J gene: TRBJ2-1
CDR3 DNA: TGTGCCAGCAGCTTAACTAGCGGAAAACTCAATGAGCAGTTCTTC
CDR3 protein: CASSLTSGKLNEQFF

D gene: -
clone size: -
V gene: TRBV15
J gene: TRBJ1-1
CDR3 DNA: TGTGCCACCAGCAGAGATCGGGGGTCTAACACTGAAGCTTTCTTT
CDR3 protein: CATSRDRGSNTEAFF

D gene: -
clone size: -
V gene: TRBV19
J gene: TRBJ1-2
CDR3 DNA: TGTGCCAGTAGTATACAGAGGACATCCACAAACTATGGCTACACCTTC
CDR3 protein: CASSIQRTSTNYGYTF

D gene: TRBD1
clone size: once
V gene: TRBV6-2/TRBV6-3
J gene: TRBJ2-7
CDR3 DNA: TGTGCCAGCAGCCGCTTTATGGGGACAGGTACCTACGAGCAGTACTTC
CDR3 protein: CASSRFMGTGTYEQYF

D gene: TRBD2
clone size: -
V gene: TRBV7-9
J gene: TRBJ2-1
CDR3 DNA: TGTGCCAGCAGCTTAGGTTCTAGCGGGGGTATTAATGAGCAGTTCTTC
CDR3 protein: CASSLGSSGGINEQFF

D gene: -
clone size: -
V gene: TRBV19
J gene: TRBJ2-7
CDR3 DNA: TGTGCCAGTAGTATAGGGTACCCTTCCTACGAGCAGTACTTC
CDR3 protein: CASSIGYPSYEQYF

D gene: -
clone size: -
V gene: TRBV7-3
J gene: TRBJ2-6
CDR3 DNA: TGTGCCAGCAGCTTAATGGGACGGACAAATTCTGGGGCCAACGTCCTGACTTTC
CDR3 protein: CASSLMGRTNSGANVLTF

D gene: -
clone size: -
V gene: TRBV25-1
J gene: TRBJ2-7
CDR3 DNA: TGTGCCAGCAGTGCCTCGGACAGAAGGAACGAGCAGTACTTC
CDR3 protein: CASSASDRRNEQYF

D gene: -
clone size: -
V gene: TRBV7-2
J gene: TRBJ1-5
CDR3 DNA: TGTGCCAGCAGCTTAGAGGGTAGCAATCAGCCCCAGCATTTT
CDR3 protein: CASSLEGSNQPQHF

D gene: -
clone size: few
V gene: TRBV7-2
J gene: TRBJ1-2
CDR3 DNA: TGTGCCAGCAGCTTAGGGTCAGGGCAGATCTATGGCTACACCTTC
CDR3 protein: CASSLGSGQIYGYTF

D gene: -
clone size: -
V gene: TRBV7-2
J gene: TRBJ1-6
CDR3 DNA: TGTGCCAGCAGCTCACGGGCCACGGGACACAGGGCGTATTCACCCCTCCACTTT
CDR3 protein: CASSSRATGHRAYSPLHF

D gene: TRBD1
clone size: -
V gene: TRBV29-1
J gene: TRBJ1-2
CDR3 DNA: TGCAGCGTTGGACAGGGTGCTAACTATGGCTACACCTTC
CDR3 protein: CSVGQGANYGYTF

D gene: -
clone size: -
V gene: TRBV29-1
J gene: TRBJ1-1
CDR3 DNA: TGCAGCGTTGAAGAGGACCATAGGGACACTGAAGCTTTCTTT
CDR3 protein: CSVEEDHRDTEAFF

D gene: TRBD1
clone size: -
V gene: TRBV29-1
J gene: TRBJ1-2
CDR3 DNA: TGCAGCGCCGTGGACAGGAGGGACGGCTACACCTTC
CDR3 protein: CSAVDRRDGYTF

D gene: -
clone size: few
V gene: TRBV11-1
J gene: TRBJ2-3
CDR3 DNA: TGTGCCAGCAGCAAAAACACAGATACGCAGTATTTT
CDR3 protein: CASSKNTDTQYF

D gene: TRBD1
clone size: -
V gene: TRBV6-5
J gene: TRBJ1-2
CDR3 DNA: TGTGCCAGCAGGGACCGGGACAGCTATGGCTACACCTTC
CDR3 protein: CASRDRDSYGYTF

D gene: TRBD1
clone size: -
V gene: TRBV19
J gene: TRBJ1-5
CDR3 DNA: TGTGCCAGTGCGGGACAGGGGAATCAGCCCCAGCATTTT
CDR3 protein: CASAGQGNQPQHF

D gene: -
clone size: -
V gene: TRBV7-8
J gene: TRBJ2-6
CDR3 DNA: TGTGCCAGCAGCCAGGGGGGGAGAGGGGCCAACGTCCTGACTTTC
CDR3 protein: CASSQGGRGANVLTF

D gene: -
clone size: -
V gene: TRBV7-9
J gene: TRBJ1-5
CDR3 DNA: TGTGCCAGCAGCTTAGATGTAGGACACAATCAGCCCCAGCATTTT
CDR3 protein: CASSLDVGHNQPQHF

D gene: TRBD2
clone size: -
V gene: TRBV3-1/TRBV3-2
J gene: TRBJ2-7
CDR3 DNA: TGTGCCAGCAGCCCGCCCCGGGCTAGCGGGAGGGCCCACGAGCAGTACTTC
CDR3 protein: CASSPPRASGRAHEQYF

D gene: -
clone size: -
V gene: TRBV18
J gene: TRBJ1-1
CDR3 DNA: TGTGCCAGCTCACCAAGGGGCTCTGGTGGGGACCCCAACACTGAAGCTTTCTTT
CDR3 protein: CASSPRGSGGDPNTEAFF

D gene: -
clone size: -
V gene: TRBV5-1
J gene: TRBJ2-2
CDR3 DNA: TGCGCCAGCAGCTTGGATGGGCCAGGGAGCACCGGGGAGCTGTTTTTT
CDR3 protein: CASSLDGPGSTGELFF

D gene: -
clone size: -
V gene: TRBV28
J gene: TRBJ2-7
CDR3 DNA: TGTGCCAGCCGCGAGGGAATCTCCTACGAGCAGTACTTC
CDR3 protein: CASREGISYEQYF

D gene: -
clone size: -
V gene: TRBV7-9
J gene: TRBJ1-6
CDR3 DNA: TGTGCCAGCAGTCGGGGGGGCACGGGCGATTCACCCCTCCACTTT
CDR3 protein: CASSRGGTGDSPLHF

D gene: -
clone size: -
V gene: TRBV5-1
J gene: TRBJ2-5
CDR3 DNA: TGCGCCAGCAGCTTTTCTCCGGGAGTGGCGGGAGAGACCCAGTACTTC
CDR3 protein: CASSFSPGVAGETQYF

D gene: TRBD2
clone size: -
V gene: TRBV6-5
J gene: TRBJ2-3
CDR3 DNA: TGTGCCAGCAGCCTTAGCGGGGGAACAGATACGCAGTATTTT
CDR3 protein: CASSLSGGTDTQYF

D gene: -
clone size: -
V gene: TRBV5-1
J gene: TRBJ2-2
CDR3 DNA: TGCGCCAGCAGCGGAATACAGGGACCCGGGGAGCTGTTTTTT
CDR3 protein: CASSGIQGPGELFF